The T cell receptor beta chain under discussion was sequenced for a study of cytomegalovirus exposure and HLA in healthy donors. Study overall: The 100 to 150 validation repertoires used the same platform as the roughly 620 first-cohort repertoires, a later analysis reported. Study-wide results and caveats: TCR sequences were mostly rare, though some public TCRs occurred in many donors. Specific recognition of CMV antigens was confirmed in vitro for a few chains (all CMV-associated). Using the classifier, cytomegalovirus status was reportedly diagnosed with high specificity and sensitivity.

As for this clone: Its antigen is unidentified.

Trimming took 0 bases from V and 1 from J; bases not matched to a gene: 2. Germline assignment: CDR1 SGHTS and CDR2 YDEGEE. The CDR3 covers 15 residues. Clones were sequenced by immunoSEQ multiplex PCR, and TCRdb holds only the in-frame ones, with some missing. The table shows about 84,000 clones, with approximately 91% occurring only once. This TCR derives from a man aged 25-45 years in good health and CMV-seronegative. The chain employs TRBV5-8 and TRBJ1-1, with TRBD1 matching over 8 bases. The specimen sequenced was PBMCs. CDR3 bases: TGTGCCAGCAGCTTGGTTGGACAGGGGAACACTGAAGCTTTCTTT. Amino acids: CASSLVGQGNTEAFF.